This T cell receptor (beta chain) was captured by sequencing in a study of cytomegalovirus exposure and HLA in healthy donors. Study-wide findings and caveats: One cluster of highly shared sequence variants probably arose as a sequencing artifact.

The CDR3 contains 13 residues. CDR1 and CDR2 from the germline V gene are SQVTM and ANQGSEA. V was pared by 3 bases and J by 3 bases, with 12 bases between. Comment on this clone: Its target is not known.

Both 60 Vbeta primers and 13 Jbeta primers went into the PCR. TCRdb's copy holds only in-frame clones and misses some; the assay was immunoSEQ multiplex PCR. In the table there are roughly 90,000 clones, around 77% of which are singletons. The genes are TRBV29-1 and TRBJ2-7, with no clear D. The specimen sequenced was PBMCs. The TCR sequence derives from a man aged 30 to 45 in good health and CMV-seronegative. The CDR3 sequence: CSVEPKNGYEQYF. The CDR3 DNA reads TGCAGCGTTGAGCCCAAGAACGGCTACGAGCAGTACTTC.